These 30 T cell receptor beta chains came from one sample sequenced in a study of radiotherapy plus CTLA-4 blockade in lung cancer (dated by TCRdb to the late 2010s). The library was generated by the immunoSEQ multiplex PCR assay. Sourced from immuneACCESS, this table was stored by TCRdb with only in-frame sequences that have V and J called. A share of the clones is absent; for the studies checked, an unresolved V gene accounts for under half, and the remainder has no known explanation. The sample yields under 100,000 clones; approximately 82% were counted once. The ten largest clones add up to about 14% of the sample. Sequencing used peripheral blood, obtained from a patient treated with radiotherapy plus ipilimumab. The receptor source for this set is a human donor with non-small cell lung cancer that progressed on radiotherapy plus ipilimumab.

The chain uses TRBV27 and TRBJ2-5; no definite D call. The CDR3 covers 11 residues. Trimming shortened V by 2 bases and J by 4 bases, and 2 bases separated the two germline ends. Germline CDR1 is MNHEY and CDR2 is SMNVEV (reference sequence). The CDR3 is CASSLGETQYF. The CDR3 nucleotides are TGTGCCAGCAGTTTAGGAGAGACCCAGTACTTC.

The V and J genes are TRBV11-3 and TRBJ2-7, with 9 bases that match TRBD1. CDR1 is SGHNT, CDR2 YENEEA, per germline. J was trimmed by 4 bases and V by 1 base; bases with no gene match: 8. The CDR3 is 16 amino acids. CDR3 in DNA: TGTGCCAGCAGCTTAGTTTATCCGGGACAGGGTTACGAGCAGTACTTC. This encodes CASSLVYPGQGYEQYF.

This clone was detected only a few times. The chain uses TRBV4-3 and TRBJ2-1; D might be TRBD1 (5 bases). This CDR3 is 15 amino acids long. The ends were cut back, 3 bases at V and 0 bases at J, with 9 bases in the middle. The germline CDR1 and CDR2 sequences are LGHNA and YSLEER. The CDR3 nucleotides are TGCGCCAGCAGCCAGGGGCAGGGCTCCTACAATGAGCAGTTCTTC. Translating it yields CASSQGQGSYNEQFF.

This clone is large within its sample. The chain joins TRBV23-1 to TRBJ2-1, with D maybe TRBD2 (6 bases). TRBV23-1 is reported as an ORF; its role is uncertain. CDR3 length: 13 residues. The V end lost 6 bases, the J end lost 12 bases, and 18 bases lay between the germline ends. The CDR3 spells CASRGGTAFWQFF. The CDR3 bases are TGCGCCAGCAGGGGCGGGACGGCTTTCTGGCAGTTCTTC.

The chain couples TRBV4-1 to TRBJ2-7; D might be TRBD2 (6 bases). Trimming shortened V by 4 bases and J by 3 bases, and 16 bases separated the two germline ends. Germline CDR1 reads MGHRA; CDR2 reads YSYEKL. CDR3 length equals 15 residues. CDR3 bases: TGCGCCAGCAGCCCCCACGGGACTGCGGACTACGAGCAGTACTTC. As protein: CASSPHGTADYEQYF.

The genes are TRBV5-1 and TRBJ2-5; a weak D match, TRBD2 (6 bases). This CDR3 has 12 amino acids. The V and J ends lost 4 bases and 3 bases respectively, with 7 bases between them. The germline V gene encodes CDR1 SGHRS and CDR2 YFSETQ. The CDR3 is CASSGTEETQYF. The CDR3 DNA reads TGCGCCAGCAGCGGGACTGAAGAGACCCAGTACTTC.

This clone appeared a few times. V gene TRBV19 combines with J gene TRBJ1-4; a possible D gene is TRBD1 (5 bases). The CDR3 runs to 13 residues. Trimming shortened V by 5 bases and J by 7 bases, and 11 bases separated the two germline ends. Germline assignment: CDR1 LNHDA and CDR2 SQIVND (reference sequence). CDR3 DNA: TGTGCCAGTAGTCGGGGGAACGGTGAAAAACTGTTTTTT. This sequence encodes CASSRGNGEKLFF. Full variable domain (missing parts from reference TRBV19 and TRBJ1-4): DGGITQSPKYLFRKEGQNVTLSCEQNLNHDAMYWYRQDPGQGLRLIYYSQIVNDFQKGDIAEGYSVSREKKESFPLTVTSAQKNPTAFYLCASSRGNGEKLFFGSGTQLSVL.

This CDR3 reads CASSPSVRGSTDTQYF. The CDR3, as DNA: TGTGCCAGCTCACCATCCGTTAGGGGATCCACAGATACGCAGTATTTT. The V gene is TRBV18, the J gene TRBJ2-3; D might be TRBD1 (5 bases). The CDR3 has 16 amino acids. Trimming shortened V by 2 bases and J by 2 bases, and 14 bases separated the two germline ends. Germline V lookup: CDR1 KGHSH, CDR2 LQKENI.

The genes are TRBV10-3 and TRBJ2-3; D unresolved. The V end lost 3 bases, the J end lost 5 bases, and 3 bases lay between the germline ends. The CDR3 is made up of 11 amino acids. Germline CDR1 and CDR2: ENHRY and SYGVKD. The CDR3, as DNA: TGTGCCATCAGTGAAGTAGATACGCAGTATTTT. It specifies CAISEVDTQYF.

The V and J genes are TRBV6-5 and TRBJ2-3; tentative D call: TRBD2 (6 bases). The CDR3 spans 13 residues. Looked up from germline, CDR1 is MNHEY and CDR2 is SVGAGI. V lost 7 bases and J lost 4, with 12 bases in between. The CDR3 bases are TGTGCCAGCACTGGATGGGGGGCAGATACGCAGTATTTT. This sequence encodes CASTGWGADTQYF.

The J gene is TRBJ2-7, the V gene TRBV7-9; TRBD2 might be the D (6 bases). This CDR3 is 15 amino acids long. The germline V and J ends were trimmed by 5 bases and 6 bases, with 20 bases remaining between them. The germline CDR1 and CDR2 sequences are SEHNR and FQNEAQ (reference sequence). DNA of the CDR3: TGTGCCAGCAGCGAAGCCCCCGGGAGAGGGCTCGAGCAGTACTTC. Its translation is CASSEAPGRGLEQYF.

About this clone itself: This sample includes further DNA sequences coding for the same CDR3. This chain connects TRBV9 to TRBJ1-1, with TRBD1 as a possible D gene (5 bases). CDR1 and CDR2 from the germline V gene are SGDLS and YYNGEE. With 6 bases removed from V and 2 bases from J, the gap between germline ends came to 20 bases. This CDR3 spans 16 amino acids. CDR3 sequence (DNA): TGTGCCAGCATCTACATGATGGGGACTCAAAACACTGAAGCTTTCTTT. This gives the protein CASIYMMGTQNTEAFF.

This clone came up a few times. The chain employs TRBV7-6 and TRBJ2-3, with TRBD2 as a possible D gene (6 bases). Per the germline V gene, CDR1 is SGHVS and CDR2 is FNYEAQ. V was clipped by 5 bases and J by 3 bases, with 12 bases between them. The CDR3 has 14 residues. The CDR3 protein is CASSLRAGTDTQYF. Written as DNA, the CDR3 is TGTGCCAGCAGCCTGCGGGCGGGAACAGATACGCAGTATTTT. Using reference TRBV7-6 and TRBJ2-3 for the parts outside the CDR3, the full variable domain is GAGVSQSPRYKVTKRGQDVALRCDPISGHVSLYWYRQALGQGPEFLTYFNYEAQQDKSGLPNDRFSAERPEGSISTLTIQRTEQRDSAMYRCASSLRAGTDTQYFGPGTRLTVL.

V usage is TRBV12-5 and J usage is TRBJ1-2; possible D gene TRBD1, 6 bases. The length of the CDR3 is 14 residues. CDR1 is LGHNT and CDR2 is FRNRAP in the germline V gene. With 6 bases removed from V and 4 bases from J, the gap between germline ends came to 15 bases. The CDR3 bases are TGTGCTAGTGGCCTTGCGGGGGGCGGCTATGGCTACACCTTC. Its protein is CASGLAGGGYGYTF.

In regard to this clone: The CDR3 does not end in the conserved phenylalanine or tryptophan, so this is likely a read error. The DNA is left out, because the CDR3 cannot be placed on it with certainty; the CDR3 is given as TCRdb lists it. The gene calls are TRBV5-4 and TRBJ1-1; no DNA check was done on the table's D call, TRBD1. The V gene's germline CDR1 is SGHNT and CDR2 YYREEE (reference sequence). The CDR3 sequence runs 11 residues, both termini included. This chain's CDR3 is CASSDGIAGTG.

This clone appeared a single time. CDR3 residues: CASSQSLGGDYGYTF. CDR3 DNA: TGTGCCAGCAGCCAATCGTTAGGGGGTGACTATGGCTACACCTTC. The gene calls are TRBV16 and TRBJ1-2, with TRBD1 as a possible D gene (6 bases). The germline V and J ends were trimmed by 0 bases and 3 bases, with 11 bases remaining between them. Germline V lookup: CDR1 KGHSY, CDR2 FQNENV. The CDR3 runs 15 residues.

In DNA form, the CDR3 reads TGTGCCAGCAGTGACCGACAGGGTTATCAGCCCCAGCATTTT. Its protein product is CASSDRQGYQPQHF. V gene TRBV2 combines with J gene TRBJ1-5; 7 bases are a match to TRBD1. Losses at the gene ends were 3 bases for V and 5 bases for J; bases not matched to a gene: 4. The length of the CDR3 is 14 residues. Germline V gene lookup returns CDR1 SNHLY and CDR2 FYNNEI.

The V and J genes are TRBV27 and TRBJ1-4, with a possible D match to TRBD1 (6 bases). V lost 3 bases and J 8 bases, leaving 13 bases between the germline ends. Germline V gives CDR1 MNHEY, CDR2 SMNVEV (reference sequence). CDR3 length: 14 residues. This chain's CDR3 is CASSFGGAREKLFF. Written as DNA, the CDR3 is TGTGCCAGCAGTTTCGGGGGGGCGCGGGAAAAACTGTTTTTT.

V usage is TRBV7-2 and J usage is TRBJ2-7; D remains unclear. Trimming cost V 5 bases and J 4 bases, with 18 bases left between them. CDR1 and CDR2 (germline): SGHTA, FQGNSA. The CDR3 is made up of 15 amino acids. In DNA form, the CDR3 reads TGTGCCAGCAGCCTCTCTTGGGCAGACCAGTACGAGCAGTACTTC. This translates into CASSLSWADQYEQYF.

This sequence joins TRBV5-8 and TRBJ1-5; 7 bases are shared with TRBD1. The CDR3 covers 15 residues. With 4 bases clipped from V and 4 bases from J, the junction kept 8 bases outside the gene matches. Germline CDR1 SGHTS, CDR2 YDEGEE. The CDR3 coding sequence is TGTGCCAGCAGCCCGACAGGGCTAGGTAATCAGCCCCAGCATTTT. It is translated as CASSPTGLGNQPQHF.

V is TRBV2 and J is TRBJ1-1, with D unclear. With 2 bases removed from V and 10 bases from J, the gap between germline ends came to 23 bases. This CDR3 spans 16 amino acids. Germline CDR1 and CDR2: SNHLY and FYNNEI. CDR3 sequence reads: CASSEFVTTYSRGAFF. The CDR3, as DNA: TGTGCCAGCAGTGAATTTGTGACAACTTATTCCCGCGGAGCTTTCTTT.

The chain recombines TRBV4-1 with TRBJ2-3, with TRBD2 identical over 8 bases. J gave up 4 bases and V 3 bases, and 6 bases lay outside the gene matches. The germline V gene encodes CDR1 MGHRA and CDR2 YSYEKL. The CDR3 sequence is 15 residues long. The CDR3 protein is CASSQRGEGADTQYF. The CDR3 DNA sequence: TGCGCCAGCAGCCAGCGGGGGGAAGGGGCAGATACGCAGTATTTT.

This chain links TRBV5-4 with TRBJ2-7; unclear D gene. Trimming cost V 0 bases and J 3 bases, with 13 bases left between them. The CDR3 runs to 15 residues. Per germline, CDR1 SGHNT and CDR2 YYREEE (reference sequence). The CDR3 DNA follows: TGTGCCAGCAGCTTGGCCGGCAGATCTAACTACGAGCAGTACTTC. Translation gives CASSLAGRSNYEQYF. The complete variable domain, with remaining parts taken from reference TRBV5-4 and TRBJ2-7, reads ETGVTQSPTHLIKTRGQQVTLRCSSQSGHNTVSWYQQALGQGPQFIFQYYREEENGRGNFPPRFSGLQFPNYSSELNVNALELDDSALYLCASSLAGRSNYEQYFGPGTRLTVT.

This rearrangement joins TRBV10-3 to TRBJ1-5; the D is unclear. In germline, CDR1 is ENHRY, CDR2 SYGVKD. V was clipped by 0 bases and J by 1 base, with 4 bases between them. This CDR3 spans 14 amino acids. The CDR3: CAISESVSNQPQHF. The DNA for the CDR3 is TGTGCCATCAGTGAGTCAGTAAGCAATCAGCCCCAGCATTTT.

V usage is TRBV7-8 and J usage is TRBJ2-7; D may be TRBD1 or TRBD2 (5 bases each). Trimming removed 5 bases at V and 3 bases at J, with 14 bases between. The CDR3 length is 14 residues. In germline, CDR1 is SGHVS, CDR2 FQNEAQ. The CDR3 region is CASSPRDGNYEQYF. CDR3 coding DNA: TGTGCCAGCAGCCCCCGGGACGGTAACTACGAGCAGTACTTC.

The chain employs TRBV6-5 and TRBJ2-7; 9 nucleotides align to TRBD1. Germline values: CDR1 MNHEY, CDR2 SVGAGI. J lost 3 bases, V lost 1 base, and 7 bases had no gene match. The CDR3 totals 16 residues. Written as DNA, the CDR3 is TGTGCCAGCAGTTACTGGCCAGGACAGGGGAGCTACGAGCAGTACTTC. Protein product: CASSYWPGQGSYEQYF.

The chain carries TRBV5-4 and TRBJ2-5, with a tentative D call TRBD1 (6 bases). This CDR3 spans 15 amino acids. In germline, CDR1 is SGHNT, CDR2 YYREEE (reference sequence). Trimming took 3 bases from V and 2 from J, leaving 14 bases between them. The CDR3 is CASSSEQGLQETQYF. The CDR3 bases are TGTGCCAGCAGCTCTGAACAGGGTTTGCAAGAGACCCAGTACTTC.

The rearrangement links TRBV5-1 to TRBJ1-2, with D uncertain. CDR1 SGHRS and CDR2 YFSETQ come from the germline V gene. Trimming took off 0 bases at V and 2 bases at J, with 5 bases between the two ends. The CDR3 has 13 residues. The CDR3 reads CASSLDRNYGYTF. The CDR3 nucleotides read TGCGCCAGCAGCTTGGACCGAAACTATGGCTACACCTTC.

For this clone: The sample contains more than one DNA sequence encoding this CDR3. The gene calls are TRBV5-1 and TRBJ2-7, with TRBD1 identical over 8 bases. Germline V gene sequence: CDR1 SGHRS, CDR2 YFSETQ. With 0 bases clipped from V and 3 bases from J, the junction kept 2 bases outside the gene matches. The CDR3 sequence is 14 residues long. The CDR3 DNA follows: TGCGCCAGCAGCTTGGGACAGGGGAGCTACGAGCAGTACTTC. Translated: CASSLGQGSYEQYF.

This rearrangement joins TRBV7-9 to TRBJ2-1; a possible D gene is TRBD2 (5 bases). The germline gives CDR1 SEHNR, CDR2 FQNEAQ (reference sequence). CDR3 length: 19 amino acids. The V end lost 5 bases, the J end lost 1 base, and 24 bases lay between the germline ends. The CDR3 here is CASSPTKGPAEGSYNEQFF. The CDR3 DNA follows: TGTGCCAGCAGCCCCACTAAAGGGCCCGCCGAGGGTTCCTACAATGAGCAGTTCTTC.